This TCR beta chain stems from a study of blood T cell repertoires in COVID-19. On the study more broadly: The cDNA or gDNA used as material had been derived from T cells, B-cell-depleted T cells, or PBMCs.

Original handling: Nucleated cell number was recorded as an estimate derived from reference gene primer amplification. Repertoires were generated with immunoSEQ multiplex PCR, while TCRdb's copy carries only in-frame clones and drops some. V, J and clone size are taken as reported in that table, and D and trimming were inferred from the DNA itself. Of roughly 180,000 clones in the sample, under 85% were seen once. V lost 1 base and J lost 1, with 16 bases in between. Per the germline V gene, CDR1 is SGHVS and CDR2 is FNYEAQ. The CDR3 has 17 amino acids. J is TRBJ1-1 and V is TRBV7-6; D gene unclear. Sequences were obtained from peripheral blood. The sequence came from a human donor in a cohort sampled during active COVID-19. This chain's CDR3 is CASSLGGYIGPNTEAFF. For the CDR3, the DNA is TGTGCCAGCAGCTTAGGAGGGTATATTGGGCCGAACACTGAAGCTTTCTTT.